The 11 T cell receptor beta chains in this list originate from one sample, sequenced in a study of T cells after posttransplantation cyclophosphamide. TCRdb keeps only in-frame clones here, not all; method: immunoSEQ multiplex PCR. Listed for the sample are over 45,000 clones, none seen a single time. The sample was PBMCs. These receptors all come from a man aged 35 to 55 in good health, CMV-negative, and a related stem cell transplant donor.

This clone was observed many times. This chain joins TRBV27 and TRBJ1-5; D possibly corresponds to TRBD1 (6 bases). The CDR3 is 15 residues long. The V gene lost 0 bases and the J gene lost 6 bases, with 12 bases spanning the gap. From germline, CDR1 is MNHEY and CDR2 SMNVEV (reference sequence). The CDR3 nucleotides are TGTGCCAGCAGTTTATCCTACAGGGCGGGTCAGCCCCAGCATTTT. This encodes CASSLSYRAGQPQHF.

Ten or more counts support this clone. The V gene is TRBV28, the J gene TRBJ2-7; 9 nucleotides line up with TRBD1. Germline V CDR1 and CDR2: MDHEN, SYDVKM. V lost 6 bases and J lost 6; bases outside the gene matches: 12. The CDR3 sequence is 15 residues long. CDR3: CASSAPGQGILEQYF. CDR3 sequence (DNA): TGTGCCAGCAGCGCTCCGGGACAGGGTATTCTCGAGCAGTACTTC. Using reference TRBV28 and TRBJ2-7 for the parts outside the CDR3, the full variable domain is DVKVTQSSRYLVKRTGEKVFLECVQDMDHENMFWYRQDPGLGLRLIYFSYDVKMKEKGDIPEGYSVSREKKERFSLILESASTNQTSMYLCASSAPGQGILEQYFGPGTRLTVT.

This clone has only a few counts. The genes are TRBV28 and TRBJ1-6; 8 nucleotides line up with TRBD1. The length of the CDR3 is 14 residues. Per germline, CDR1 MDHEN and CDR2 SYDVKM. V lost 2 bases to trimming and J lost 7 bases; unmatched junction nucleotides: 1. CDR3 DNA sequence: TGTGCCAGCAGTTTAAGACAGGGGAATTCACCCCTCCACTTT. Protein sequence: CASSLRQGNSPLHF.

This clone was recorded many times. The chain has TRBV5-6 and TRBJ1-1, with D hard to call. Per germline, CDR1 SGHDT and CDR2 YYEEEE. The CDR3 is 15 amino acids. Trimming removed 0 bases from V and 2 bases from J, with 11 bases in between. The CDR3 here is CASSLGGPLNTEAFF. The DNA for the CDR3 is TGTGCCAGCAGCTTGGGAGGGCCCCTTAACACTGAAGCTTTCTTT.

This clone was detected ten times or more. The chain uses TRBV5-1 and TRBJ2-7; 9 bases align to TRBD2. The length of the CDR3 is 15 residues. CDR1 is SGHRS and CDR2 is YFSETQ in the germline V gene. Germline trimming cut 4 bases from V and 2 bases from J; bases unmatched to any gene: 7. DNA of the CDR3: TGCGCCAGCAGCCCAAGGACTAGCGAGGCCTACGAGCAGTACTTC. As protein: CASSPRTSEAYEQYF.

This clone came up many times. This chain connects TRBV6-4 to TRBJ2-1; a weak D match, TRBD2 (5 bases). Trimming took off 2 bases at V and 4 bases at J, with 6 bases between the two ends. CDR3 length: 13 amino acids. Germline lookup yields CDR1 MRHNA and CDR2 SNTAGT. CDR3 coding DNA: TGTGCCAGCAGTGACAAGCGGTACAATGAGCAGTTCTTC. Its protein product is CASSDKRYNEQFF.

This clone was seen more than once but under ten times. The chain carries TRBV23-1 and TRBJ2-2; 9 bases line up with TRBD1. TRBV23-1 is classed as an ORF, of uncertain function. After removal of 3 bases from V and 0 bases from J, the junction contained 23 bases not matched to a gene. The CDR3 contains 23 residues. CDR3 nucleotides: TGCGCCAGCAGTCAGTACCTTCCGGGACAGGGTCACCAGATCCCTCCGAACACCGGGGAGCTGTTTTTT. It translates to CASSQYLPGQGHQIPPNTGELFF.

This clone has at least ten counts. The chain uses TRBV28 and TRBJ2-7; 13 nucleotides match TRBD2. The CDR3 has 17 amino acids. Germline V gene sequence: CDR1 MDHEN, CDR2 SYDVKM. J was trimmed by 8 bases and V by 6 bases; bases with no gene match: 16. The chain's CDR3 is CASRLLGLAGAPEQQYF. In DNA, the CDR3 is TGTGCCAGCAGACTCCTCGGACTAGCGGGAGCCCCCGAGCAGCAGTACTTC.

The V call is TRBV6-1, the J call TRBJ1-4; 7 positions match TRBD1. The CDR3 consists of 12 residues. Germline CDR1 MNHNS, CDR2 SASEGT. J lost 5 bases, V lost 6 bases, and 0 bases had no gene match. CDR3 bases: TGTGCCAGCAGGGACAGGAATGAAAAACTGTTTTTT. Amino acid sequence: CASRDRNEKLFF.

This clone was observed at least ten times. Here the CDR3 reads CAWKTGVYEKLFF. The CDR3 DNA sequence: TGTGCCTGGAAGACAGGGGTTTATGAAAAACTGTTTTTT. V gene TRBV30 combines with J gene TRBJ1-4; TRBD1 aligns across 8 bases. The V gene's germline CDR1 is GTSNPN and CDR2 SVGIG (reference sequence). The CDR3 runs 13 residues. Trimming took 4 bases from V and 6 from J; bases not matched to a gene: 4.

This clone has at least ten counts. This chain connects TRBV29-1 to TRBJ1-1; D is unresolved. Germline lookup yields CDR1 SQVTM and CDR2 ANQGSEA. This CDR3 spans 12 amino acids. Trimming shortened V by 4 bases and J by 3 bases, and 9 bases separated the two germline ends. CDR3 sequence: CSVGLGYTEAFF. In DNA, the CDR3 is TGCAGCGTTGGGCTAGGCTACACTGAAGCTTTCTTT.